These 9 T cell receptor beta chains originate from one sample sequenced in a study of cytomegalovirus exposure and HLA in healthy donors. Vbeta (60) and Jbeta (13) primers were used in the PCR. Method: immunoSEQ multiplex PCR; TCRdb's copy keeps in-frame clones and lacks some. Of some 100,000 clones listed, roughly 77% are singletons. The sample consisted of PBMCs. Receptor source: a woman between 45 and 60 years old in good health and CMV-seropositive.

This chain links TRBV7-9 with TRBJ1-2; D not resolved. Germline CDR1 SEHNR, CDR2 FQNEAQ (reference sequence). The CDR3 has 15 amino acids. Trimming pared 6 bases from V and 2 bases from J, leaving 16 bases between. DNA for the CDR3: TGTGCCAGCAGTCACCTTAGGACGGGAAACTATGGCTACACCTTC. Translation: CASSHLRTGNYGYTF.

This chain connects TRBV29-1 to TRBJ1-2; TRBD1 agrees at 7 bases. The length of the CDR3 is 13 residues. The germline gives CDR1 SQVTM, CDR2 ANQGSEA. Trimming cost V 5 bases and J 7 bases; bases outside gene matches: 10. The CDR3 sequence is CSVPTGSTSGYTF. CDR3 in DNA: TGCAGCGTTCCGACAGGGAGCACATCTGGCTACACCTTC. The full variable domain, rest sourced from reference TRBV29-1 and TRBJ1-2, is SAVISQKPSRDICQRGTSLTIQCQVDSQVTMMFWYRQQPGQSLTLIATANQGSEATYESGFVIDKFPISRPNLTFSTLTVSNMSPEDSSIYLCSVPTGSTSGYTFGSGTRLTVV.

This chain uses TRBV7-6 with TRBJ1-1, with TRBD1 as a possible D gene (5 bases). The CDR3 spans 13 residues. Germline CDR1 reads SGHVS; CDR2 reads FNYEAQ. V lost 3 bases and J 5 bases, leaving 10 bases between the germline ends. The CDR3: CASSFGHGTEAFF. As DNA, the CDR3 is TGTGCCAGCAGCTTTGGACATGGAACTGAAGCTTTCTTT. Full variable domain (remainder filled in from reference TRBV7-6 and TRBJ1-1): GAGVSQSPRYKVTKRGQDVALRCDPISGHVSLYWYRQALGQGPEFLTYFNYEAQQDKSGLPNDRFSAERPEGSISTLTIQRTEQRDSAMYRCASSFGHGTEAFFGQGTRLTVV.

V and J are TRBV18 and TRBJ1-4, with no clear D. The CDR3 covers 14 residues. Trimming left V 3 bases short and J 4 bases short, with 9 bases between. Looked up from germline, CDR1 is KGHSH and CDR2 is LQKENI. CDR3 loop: CASSPLTGNEKLFF. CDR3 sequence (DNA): TGTGCCAGCTCACCCCTGACGGGTAATGAAAAACTGTTTTTT. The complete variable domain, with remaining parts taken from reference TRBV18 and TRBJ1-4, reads NAGVMQNPRHLVRRRGQEARLRCSPMKGHSHVYWYRQLPEEGLKFMVYLQKENIIDESGMPKERFSAEFPKEGPSILRIQQVVRGDSAAYFCASSPLTGNEKLFFGSGTQLSVL.

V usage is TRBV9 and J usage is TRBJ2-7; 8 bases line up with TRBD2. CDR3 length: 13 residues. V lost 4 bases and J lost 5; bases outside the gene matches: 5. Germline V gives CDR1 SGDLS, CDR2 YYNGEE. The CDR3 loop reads CASSRTSSDEQYF. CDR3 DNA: TGTGCCAGCAGCCGGACTAGCAGCGACGAGCAGTACTTC.

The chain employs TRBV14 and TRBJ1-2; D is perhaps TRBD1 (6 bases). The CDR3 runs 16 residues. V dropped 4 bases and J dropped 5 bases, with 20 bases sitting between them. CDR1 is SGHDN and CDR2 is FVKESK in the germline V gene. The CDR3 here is CASSPKMETGRYGYTF. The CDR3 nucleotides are TGTGCCAGCAGCCCCAAGATGGAGACAGGAAGATATGGCTACACCTTC.

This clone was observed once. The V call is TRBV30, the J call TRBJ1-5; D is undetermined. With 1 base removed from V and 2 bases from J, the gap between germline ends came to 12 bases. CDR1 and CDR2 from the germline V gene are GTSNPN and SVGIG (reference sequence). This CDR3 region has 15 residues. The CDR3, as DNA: TGTGCCTGGAGTGGTTCGCGACTGCGCAATCAGCCCCAGCATTTT. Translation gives CAWSGSRLRNQPQHF.

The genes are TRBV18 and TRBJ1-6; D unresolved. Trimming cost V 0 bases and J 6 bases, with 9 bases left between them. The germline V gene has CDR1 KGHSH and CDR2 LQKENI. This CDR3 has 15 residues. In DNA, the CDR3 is TGTGCCAGCTCACCACCGGGAGTATTTAATTCACCCCTCCACTTT. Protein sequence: CASSPPGVFNSPLHF.

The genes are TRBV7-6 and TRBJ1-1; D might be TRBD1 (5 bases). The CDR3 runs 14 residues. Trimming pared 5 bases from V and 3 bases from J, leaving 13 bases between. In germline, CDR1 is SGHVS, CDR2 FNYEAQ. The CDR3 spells CASSIPRVDTEAFF. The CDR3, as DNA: TGTGCCAGCAGCATCCCCAGGGTGGACACTGAAGCTTTCTTT.